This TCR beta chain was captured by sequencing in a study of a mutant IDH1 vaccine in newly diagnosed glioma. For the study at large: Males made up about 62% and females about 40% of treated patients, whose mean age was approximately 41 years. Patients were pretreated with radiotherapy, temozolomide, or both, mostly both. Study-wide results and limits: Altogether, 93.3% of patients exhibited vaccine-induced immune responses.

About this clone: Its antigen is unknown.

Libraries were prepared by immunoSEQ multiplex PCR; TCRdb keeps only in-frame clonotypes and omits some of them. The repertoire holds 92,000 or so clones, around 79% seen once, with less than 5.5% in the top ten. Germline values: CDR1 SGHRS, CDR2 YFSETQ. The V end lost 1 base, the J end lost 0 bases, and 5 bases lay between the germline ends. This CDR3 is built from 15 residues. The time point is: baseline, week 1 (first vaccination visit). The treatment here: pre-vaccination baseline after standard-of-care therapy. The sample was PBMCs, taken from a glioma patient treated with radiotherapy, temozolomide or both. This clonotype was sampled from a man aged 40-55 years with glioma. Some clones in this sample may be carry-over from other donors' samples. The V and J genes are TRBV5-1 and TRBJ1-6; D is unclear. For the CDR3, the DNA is TGCGCCAGCAGCTTGACTCCCTCCTATAATTCACCCCTCCACTTT. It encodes CASSLTPSYNSPLHF.